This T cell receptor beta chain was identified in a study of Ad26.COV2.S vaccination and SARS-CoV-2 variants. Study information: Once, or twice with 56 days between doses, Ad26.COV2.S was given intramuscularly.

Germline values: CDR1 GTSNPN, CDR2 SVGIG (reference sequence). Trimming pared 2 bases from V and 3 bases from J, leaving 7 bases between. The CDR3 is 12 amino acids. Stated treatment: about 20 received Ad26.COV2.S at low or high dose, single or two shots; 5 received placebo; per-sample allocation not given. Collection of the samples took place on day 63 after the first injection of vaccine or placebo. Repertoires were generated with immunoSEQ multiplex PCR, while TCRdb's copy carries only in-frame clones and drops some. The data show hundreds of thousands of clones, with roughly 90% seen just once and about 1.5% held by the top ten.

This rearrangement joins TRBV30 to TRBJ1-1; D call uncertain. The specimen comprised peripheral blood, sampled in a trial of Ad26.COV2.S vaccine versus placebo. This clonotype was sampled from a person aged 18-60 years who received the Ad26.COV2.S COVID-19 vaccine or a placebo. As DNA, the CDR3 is TGTGCCTGGAGTAAAACATACACTGAAGCTTTCTTT. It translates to CAWSKTYTEAFF.